The rows below give T cell receptor beta chains drawn from one sample of a study of blood T cells in healthy people across ages. TCRdb called the 5' RACE reads again in MiXCR, with one record for every CDR3 protein. The sample contains some 1.7 million distinct CDR3 sequences, approximately 30% of which appear only once. The source material was blood. All receptors come from a woman under 40 in good health. Both conserved end residues are part of each CDR3. Each record gives: D gene, V gene, clone size, J gene, CDR3 DNA, CDR3 protein. The D gene is left open where the match is weak. Only part of the rows carry a size: once, few, many, or a class if the clone is expanded.

>-|TRBV11-2|-|TRBJ1-2
TGTGCCAGCAGCTCCCACCAAGCGGCAGGCTACACCTTC
CASSSHQAAGYTF
>-|TRBV7-2|-|TRBJ2-1
TGTGCCAGCAGCTTCATAGAGGGGTCTGAGCAGTTCTTC
CASSFIEGSEQFF
>TRBD2|TRBV20-1|many|TRBJ2-7
TGCAGTGCTACCGGGACTAGCGAATTGAACGAGCAGTACTTC
CSATGTSELNEQYF
>-|TRBV6-5|-|TRBJ1-5
TGTGCCAGCAGTTACACCCGTGGGGGAGGTCAGCCCCAGCATTTT
CASSYTRGGGQPQHF
>TRBD2|TRBV6-2/TRBV6-3|few|TRBJ2-1
TGTGCCAGCAAGGGACTAGCGGGAGACTACAATGAGCAGTTCTTC
CASKGLAGDYNEQFF
>-|TRBV7-2|many|TRBJ2-7
TGTGCCAGCAGCCTACAGGGTTTCTACGAGCAGTACTTC
CASSLQGFYEQYF
>-|TRBV20-1|-|TRBJ2-5
TGCAGTGCTAGCCTTGGTTACCCCTCGGAGACCCAGTACTTC
CSASLGYPSETQYF
>TRBD1|TRBV20-1|-|TRBJ2-5
TGCAGTGCTCCCCGACGGGACAGGGAAGAGACCCAGTACTTC
CSAPRRDREETQYF
>-|TRBV7-6|once|TRBJ2-4
TGTGCCAGCAGCCCCCGGGGCGGGGACGTCTCCAATGAGCAGTACTTC
CASSPRGGDVSNEQYF
>-|TRBV21-1|-|TRBJ2-7
TGTGCCAGCAGCTTAAGAGGGCCGCTCAACGAGCAGTACTTC
CASSLRGPLNEQYF
>-|TRBV7-9|-|TRBJ1-2
TGTGCCACCAGGGCAGGACAAAATTTCTATGGCTACACCTTC
CATRAGQNFYGYTF
>-|TRBV12-3/TRBV12-4|many|TRBJ1-4
TGTGCCAGCAGTTCTACGGACAGCGCCGGAGAAAAACTGTTTTTT
CASSSTDSAGEKLFF
>-|TRBV5-5|few|TRBJ2-3
TGTGCCAGCAGCCCGGACCTAGTATCGTTCACAGATACGCAGTATTTT
CASSPDLVSFTDTQYF
>-|TRBV7-9|few|TRBJ2-3
TGTGCCAGCAGCTTTACATTACGCACAGATACGCAGTATTTT
CASSFTLRTDTQYF
>-|TRBV13|few|TRBJ2-5
TGTGCCAGCAGCAACCGGACGGCGCGGGTAGAGACCCAGTACTTC
CASSNRTARVETQYF
>TRBD2|TRBV18|many|TRBJ2-7
TGTGCCAGCTCACCAAGTGGAGCGGGAGGGGGCTACGAGCAGTACTTC
CASSPSGAGGGYEQYF
>TRBD1|TRBV7-8|many|TRBJ2-5
TGTGCCAGCAGCTTCCTGACAGGGATGTCCCAAGAGACCCAGTACTTC
CASSFLTGMSQETQYF
>-|TRBV7-2|-|TRBJ2-7
TGTGCCAGCGCCACCTCCACACAACTACCAACCTACGAGCAGTACTTC
CASATSTQLPTYEQYF
>TRBD1|TRBV20-1|-|TRBJ2-2
TGCAGTGCGGGGACAGGGGTTGACACCGGGGAGCTGTTTTTT
CSAGTGVDTGELFF
>TRBD1|TRBV12-3/TRBV12-4|many|TRBJ1-1
TGTGCCAGCAGTTTGGGACAGGGGTCGAACACTGAAGCTTTCTTT
CASSLGQGSNTEAFF